This record covers a single T cell receptor beta chain. During active infection, Seattle patients enrolled and were then monitored through disease. Per the original data handling: Estimation of nucleated cell counts was performed using reference gene primer amplification. This table comes from immunoSEQ multiplex PCR, and its TCRdb copy is limited to in-frame clones, with some not included. V and J calls and clone size come straight from that table; D and trimming were deduced from the DNA. The sample contains some 300,000 clones, approximately 90% of which appear only once. These data are taken from a study of blood T cell repertoires in COVID-19. Study summary: Nucleic acid was either cDNA or gDNA, and it came from T cells, B-cell-depleted T cells, or PBMCs.

Germline V gives CDR1 MGHRA, CDR2 YSYEKL. With V trimmed by 3 bases and J by 2 bases, 0 bases remained unmatched. The CDR3 contains 14 residues. This rearrangement joins TRBV4-1 to TRBJ1-5, with TRBD1 identical over 8 bases. This receptor was obtained from a woman in her fifties or sixties with COVID-19, enrolled during active disease. Sequenced material: peripheral blood. CDR3 residues: CASSQDRGNQPQHF. The CDR3 nucleotides are TGCGCCAGCAGCCAGGACAGGGGCAATCAGCCCCAGCATTTT.